This T cell receptor (beta chain) was retrieved from a study of read filtering for tumor transcriptome and immune sequencing. By its share, this clonotype is medium-sized. Its antigen remains unidentified. The library was built from about 400 ng RNA with molecular barcoded adaptors for alpha/delta and beta/gamma chains. TCRdb passed the reads through MiXCR, listing each CDR3 protein once. The sample comprises 50,000 to 65,000 distinct CDR3 sequences, roughly 19% of which are singletons, and about an eighth rests with the top ten. The CDR3 runs 15 residues. The junction had 12 bases not matched to a gene; V was cut back by 7 bases and J by 6 bases. CDR1 is SEHNR, CDR2 FQNEAQ, per germline (reference sequence). Notes on the study in general: IR-seq captured clonotypes deeper and more reliably than RNA-seq.

The sample taken for sequencing was a population of CD138-negative cells sorted from bone marrow. The chain couples TRBV7-9 to TRBJ2-1, with 7 bases matching TRBD1. The TCR was taken from a donor aged 40 or over with multiple myeloma. This CDR3 is CASNPNRGSPNEQFF. The CDR3 DNA is TGTGCCAGCAACCCGAACAGGGGTAGTCCCAATGAGCAGTTCTTC.